The clone carrying this T cell receptor (beta chain) showed up many times. Its antigen remains unidentified. The entry originates in a study of neurological immune-mediated disorders. Findings and caveats of the study: None of the CDR3 amino acid sequences of expanded clones were shared across subjects, and this suggested private repertoires in all groups.

From 2 million PBMCs stored at -80 C, the unsorted libraries were generated. TCRdb passed the 5' RACE reads through MiXCR, listing each CDR3 protein once. The sample contains about 62,000 distinct CDR3 sequences, 3% to 4% of which appear only once. The germline V and J ends were trimmed by 0 bases and 0 bases, with 9 bases remaining between them. The CDR3 runs 16 residues. The germline V gene encodes CDR1 KGHDR and CDR2 SFDVKD. This receptor was taken from a woman in her forties or fifties with multiple sclerosis. V usage is TRBV24-1 and J usage is TRBJ2-3; no clear D. Sequences were obtained from PBMCs. The CDR3 loop reads CATSDLEFASTDTQYF. The DNA for the CDR3 is TGTGCCACCAGTGATTTGGAGTTCGCTAGCACAGATACGCAGTATTTT.